This T cell receptor beta chain originates from a study of T cell repertoires in cytomegalovirus infection. Study in general: Evidence of both CMV infection and a matching HLA type came from public TCR beta signatures.

Broader study findings: The ex vivo response showed dominance by HLA-C-restricted CMV-specific TCR beta clonotypes. Based on cumulative public TCR beta family frequency, carriers of CMV plus the relevant HLA were identified.

TCRdb recomputed calls from the reads with MiXCR, one row per CDR3 protein. The table lists some 560,000 distinct CDR3 sequences, approximately 40% of them singletons. With regard to this clonotype: What it recognizes is unknown.

This CDR3 has 16 amino acids. V was clipped by 10 bases and J by 0 bases, with 21 bases between them. Germline V gene sequence: CDR1 LNHDA, CDR2 SQIVND (reference sequence). Sequenced here: cultured PBMCs, sampled from culture after CMV antigen stimulation. This receptor was taken from a human donor in good health (CMV status not recorded). Some clones in this sample may be carry-over from other donors' samples. This sequence joins TRBV19 and TRBJ1-1, with D perhaps TRBD1 (5 bases). The CDR3 DNA follows: TGTGCCACCATCAGGCGGCAGGGCTACGTGAACACTGAAGCTTTCTTT. This translates into CATIRRQGYVNTEAFF.